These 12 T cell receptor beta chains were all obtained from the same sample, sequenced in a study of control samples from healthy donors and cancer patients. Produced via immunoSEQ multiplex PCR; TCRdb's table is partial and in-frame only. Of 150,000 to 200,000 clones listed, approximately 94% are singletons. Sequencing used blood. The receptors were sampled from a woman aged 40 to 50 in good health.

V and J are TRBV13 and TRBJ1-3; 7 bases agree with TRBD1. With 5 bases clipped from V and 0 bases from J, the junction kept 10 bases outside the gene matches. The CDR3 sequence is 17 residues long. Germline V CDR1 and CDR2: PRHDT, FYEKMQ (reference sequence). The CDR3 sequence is CASSHQPDRVSGNTIYF. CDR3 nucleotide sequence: TGTGCCAGCAGCCATCAACCCGACAGGGTCTCTGGAAACACCATATATTTT. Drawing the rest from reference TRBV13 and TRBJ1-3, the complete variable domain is AAGVIQSPRHLIKEKRETATLKCYPIPRHDTVYWYQQGPGQDPQFLISFYEKMQSDKGSIPDRFSAQQFSDYHSELNMSSLELGDSALYFCASSHQPDRVSGNTIYFGEGSWLTVV.

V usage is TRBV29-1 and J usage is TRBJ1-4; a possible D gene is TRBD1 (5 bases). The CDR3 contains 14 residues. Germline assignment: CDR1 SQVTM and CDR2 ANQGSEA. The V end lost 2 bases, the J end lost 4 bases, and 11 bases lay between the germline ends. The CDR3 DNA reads TGCAGCGTTGAACCAAAGGGGCTTAATGAAAAACTGTTTTTT. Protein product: CSVEPKGLNEKLFF.

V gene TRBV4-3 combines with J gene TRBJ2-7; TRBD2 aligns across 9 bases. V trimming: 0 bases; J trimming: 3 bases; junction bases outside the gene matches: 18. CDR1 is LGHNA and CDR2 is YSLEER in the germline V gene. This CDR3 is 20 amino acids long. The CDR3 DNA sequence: TGCGCCAGCAGCCAAGAACCGTGGCTAGCGGGATGGTCGGAACGCTACGAGCAGTACTTC. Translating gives CASSQEPWLAGWSERYEQYF.

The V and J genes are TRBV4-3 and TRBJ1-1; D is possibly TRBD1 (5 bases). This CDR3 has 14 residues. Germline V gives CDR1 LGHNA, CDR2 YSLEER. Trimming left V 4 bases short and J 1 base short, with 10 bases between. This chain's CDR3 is CASSRDRQNTEAFF. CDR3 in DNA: TGCGCCAGCAGCCGAGACAGACAGAACACTGAAGCTTTCTTT.

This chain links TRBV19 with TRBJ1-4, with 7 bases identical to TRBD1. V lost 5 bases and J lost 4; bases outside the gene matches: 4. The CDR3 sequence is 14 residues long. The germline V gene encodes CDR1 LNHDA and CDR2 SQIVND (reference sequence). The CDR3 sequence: CASSPGQHNEKLFF. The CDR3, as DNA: TGTGCCAGTAGTCCGGGACAGCATAATGAAAAACTGTTTTTT. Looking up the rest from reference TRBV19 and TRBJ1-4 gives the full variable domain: DGGITQSPKYLFRKEGQNVTLSCEQNLNHDAMYWYRQDPGQGLRLIYYSQIVNDFQKGDIAEGYSVSREKKESFPLTVTSAQKNPTAFYLCASSPGQHNEKLFFGSGTQLSVL.

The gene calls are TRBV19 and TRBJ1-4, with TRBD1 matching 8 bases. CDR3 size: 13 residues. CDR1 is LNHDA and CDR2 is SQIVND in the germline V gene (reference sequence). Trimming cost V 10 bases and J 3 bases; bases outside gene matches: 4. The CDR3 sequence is CATGGGANEKLFF. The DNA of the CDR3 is TGTGCCACAGGGGGCGGAGCTAATGAAAAACTGTTTTTT.

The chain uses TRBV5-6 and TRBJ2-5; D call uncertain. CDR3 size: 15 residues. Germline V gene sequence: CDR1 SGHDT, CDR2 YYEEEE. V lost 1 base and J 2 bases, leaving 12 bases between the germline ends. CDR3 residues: CASSLRVAGQETQYF. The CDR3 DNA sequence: TGTGCCAGCAGCTTGCGTGTTGCCGGACAAGAGACCCAGTACTTC.

CDR3 DNA sequence: TGTGCCAGCTCACCACCGCGGGACACTGAAGCTTTCTTT. As protein: CASSPPRDTEAFF. The chain has TRBV18 and TRBJ1-1, with no clear D. The CDR3 totals 13 residues. Looked up from germline, CDR1 is KGHSH and CDR2 is LQKENI. V lost 0 bases and J lost 3, with 5 bases in between. Variable domain in full (rest from reference TRBV18 and TRBJ1-1): NAGVMQNPRHLVRRRGQEARLRCSPMKGHSHVYWYRQLPEEGLKFMVYLQKENIIDESGMPKERFSAEFPKEGPSILRIQQVVRGDSAAYFCASSPPRDTEAFFGQGTRLTVV.

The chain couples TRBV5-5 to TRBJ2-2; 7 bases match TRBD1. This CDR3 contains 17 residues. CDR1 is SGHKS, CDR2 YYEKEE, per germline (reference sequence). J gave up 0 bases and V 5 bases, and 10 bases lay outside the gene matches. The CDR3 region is CASSFIPGQPNTGELFF. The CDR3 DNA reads TGTGCCAGCAGTTTTATTCCGGGACAGCCGAACACCGGGGAGCTGTTTTTT.

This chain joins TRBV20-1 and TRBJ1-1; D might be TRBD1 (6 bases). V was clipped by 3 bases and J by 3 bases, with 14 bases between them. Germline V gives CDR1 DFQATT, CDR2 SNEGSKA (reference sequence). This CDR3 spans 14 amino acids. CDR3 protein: CSASRAGADTEAFF. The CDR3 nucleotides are TGCAGTGCTAGTAGAGCAGGGGCGGACACTGAAGCTTTCTTT.

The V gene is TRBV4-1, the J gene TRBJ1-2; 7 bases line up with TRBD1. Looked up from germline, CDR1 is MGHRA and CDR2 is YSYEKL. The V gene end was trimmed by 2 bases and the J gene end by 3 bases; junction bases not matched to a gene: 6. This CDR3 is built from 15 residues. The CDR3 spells CASSQRDSRDYGYTF. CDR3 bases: TGCGCCAGCAGCCAACGGGACAGCCGAGACTATGGCTACACCTTC.

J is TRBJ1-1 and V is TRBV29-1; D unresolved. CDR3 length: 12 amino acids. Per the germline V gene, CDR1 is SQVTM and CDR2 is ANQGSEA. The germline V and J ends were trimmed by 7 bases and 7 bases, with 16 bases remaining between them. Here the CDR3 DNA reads TGCAGCGCCAAACCCTTGGGAATTGAAGCTTTCTTT. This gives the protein CSAKPLGIEAFF.